This T cell receptor (beta chain) was found in a study of siplizumab effects on memory and regulatory T cells. The protocol was immunoSEQ multiplex PCR, while the TCRdb copy is restricted to in-frame clones and leaves out a portion. Of about 56,000 clones listed, around 98% are singletons. About this clone: The antigen is unknown.

There are 16 residues in the CDR3. Trimming shortened V by 4 bases and J by 1 base, and 17 bases separated the two germline ends. CDR1 and CDR2 (germline): SGHDT, YYEEEE. Study-wide results and limits: Mapping to unstimulated subsets was achieved for only a minor fraction of alloreactive clones. Proliferating siplizumab-culture Tregs lacked confirmation of suppressive function. Only a minority of proliferating CD4+ or CD8+ clones had an assignable naive or memory phenotype, with roughly 80-95% lacking one.

The sequence was obtained from a human donor in good health. Material for sequencing was naive CD8+ T cells sorted from blood. The gene calls are TRBV5-6 and TRBJ1-1; D may be TRBD1 (5 bases). CDR3 bases: TGTGCCAGCAGCCTCCTTCCGGGACGCCCGAACACTGAAGCTTTCTTT. Translating gives CASSLLPGRPNTEAFF.